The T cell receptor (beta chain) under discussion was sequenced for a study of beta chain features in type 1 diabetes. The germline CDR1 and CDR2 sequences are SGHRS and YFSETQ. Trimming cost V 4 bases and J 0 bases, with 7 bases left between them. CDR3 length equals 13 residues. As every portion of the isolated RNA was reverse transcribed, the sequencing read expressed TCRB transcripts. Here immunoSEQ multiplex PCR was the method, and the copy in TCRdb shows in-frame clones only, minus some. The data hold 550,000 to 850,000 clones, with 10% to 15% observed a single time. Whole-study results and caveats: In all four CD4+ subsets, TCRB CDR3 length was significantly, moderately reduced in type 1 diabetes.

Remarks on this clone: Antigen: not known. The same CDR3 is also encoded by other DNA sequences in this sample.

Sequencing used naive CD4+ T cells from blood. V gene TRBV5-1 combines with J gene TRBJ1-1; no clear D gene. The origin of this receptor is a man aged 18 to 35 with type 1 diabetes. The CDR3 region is CASSLGLNTEAFF. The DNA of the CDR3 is TGCGCCAGCAGCCTGGGGTTGAACACTGAAGCTTTCTTT.